A single sample gave rise to the 19 T cell receptor beta chains below, sequenced in a study of blood T cell repertoires in COVID-19. Sequencing was performed with immunoSEQ multiplex PCR; in TCRdb, only in-frame clones are kept and a portion is missing. This table holds some 81,000 clones, around 91% found once. The source material was peripheral blood. These receptors were collected from a woman aged 45 to 65 in a cohort sampled during active COVID-19.

Of note for this clone: At the DNA level, this CDR3 is encoded by other sequences in the same sample as well. The chain has TRBV7-3 and TRBJ2-3; possible D gene TRBD2, 5 bases. V lost 0 bases and J 3 bases, leaving 10 bases between the germline ends. The CDR3 has 15 amino acids. Germline V gene data show CDR1 as SGHTA and CDR2 as FQGTGA. CDR3 sequence reads: CASSLTGSGTDTQYF. In DNA, the CDR3 is TGTGCCAGCAGCTTAACGGGGAGCGGAACAGATACGCAGTATTTT.

The chain joins TRBV7-2 to TRBJ2-6, with D maybe TRBD1 (6 bases). Trimming shortened V by 5 bases and J by 2 bases, and 13 bases separated the two germline ends. The CDR3 spans 16 residues. The germline V gene encodes CDR1 SGHTA and CDR2 FQGNSA. CDR3 sequence (DNA): TGTGCCAGCAGCATGACAGGCCTCCCTGGGGCCAACGTCCTGACTTTC. Translation gives CASSMTGLPGANVLTF. Filled out from reference TRBV7-2 and TRBJ2-6, the complete variable domain reads GAGVSQSPSNKVTEKGKDVELRCDPISGHTALYWYRQSLGQGLEFLIYFQGNSAPDKSGLPSDRFSAERTGGSVSTLTIQRTQQEDSAVYLCASSMTGLPGANVLTFGAGSRLTVL.

The CDR3 here is CASSPESTDTQYF. For the CDR3, the DNA is TGTGCCAGCAGCCCGGAGAGCACAGATACGCAGTATTTT. The chain couples TRBV5-4 to TRBJ2-3; D is unresolved. This CDR3 is built from 13 residues. Germline lookup yields CDR1 SGHNT and CDR2 YYREEE (reference sequence). V lost 4 bases to trimming and J lost 0 bases, with 6 bases between them.

The chain is built from TRBV27 and TRBJ2-2; 10 nucleotides agree with TRBD2. The CDR3 loop spans 15 amino acids. CDR1 and CDR2 from the germline V gene are MNHEY and SMNVEV (reference sequence). The J segment lost 4 bases and the V segment lost 7 bases, leaving 6 bases of the junction unmatched. DNA for the CDR3: TGTGCCAGCATGGCAGGACTAGCGGTCACCGGGGAGCTGTTTTTT. This sequence encodes CASMAGLAVTGELFF.

The CDR3 DNA is TGTGCCAGCAGCGCAGACAGGGGAAACTACGAGCAGTACTTC. This codes for CASSADRGNYEQYF. V gene TRBV6-5 combines with J gene TRBJ2-7; 8 nucleotides match TRBD1. This CDR3 is built from 14 residues. CDR1 and CDR2 from the germline V gene are MNHEY and SVGAGI. The trim removed 6 bases at V and 3 bases at J, leaving 7 bases unmatched.

The chain recombines TRBV24-1 with TRBJ2-1; 7 positions agree with TRBD2. This CDR3 has 13 amino acids. CDR1 is KGHDR, CDR2 SFDVKD, per germline. After removal of 9 bases from V and 1 base from J, the junction contained 2 bases not matched to a gene. The CDR3 DNA reads TGTGCCACCGGGACTACTTCCTACAATGAGCAGTTCTTC. Encoded protein: CATGTTSYNEQFF.

The gene calls are TRBV15 and TRBJ1-2; 7 nucleotides match TRBD1. Per the germline V gene, CDR1 is LNHNV and CDR2 is YYDKDF (reference sequence). V dropped 0 bases and J dropped 7; count of bases not matched to a gene: 8. This CDR3 contains 15 residues. This CDR3 is CATSRDLRDRVGYTF. In nucleotides, the CDR3 is TGTGCCACCAGCAGAGATCTTAGGGACAGAGTTGGCTACACCTTC. Filled out from reference TRBV15 and TRBJ1-2, the complete variable domain reads DAMVIQNPRYQVTQFGKPVTLSCSQTLNHNVMYWYQQKSSQAPKLLFHYYDKDFNNEADTPDNFQSRRPNTSFCFLDIRSPGLGDTAMYLCATSRDLRDRVGYTFGSGTRLTVV.

This clone occurred once. V gene TRBV27 combines with J gene TRBJ1-5, with TRBD1 as a possible D gene (5 bases). Germline-derived CDR1 and CDR2 are MNHEY and SMNVEV (reference sequence). V dropped 8 bases and J dropped 6 bases, with 11 bases sitting between them. This CDR3 spans 12 amino acids. DNA of the CDR3: TGTGCCAGCCGGCAGGGAAGTCAGCCCCAGCATTTT. This translates into CASRQGSQPQHF.

This chain uses TRBV28 with TRBJ2-7; TRBD1 might be the D (5 bases). Trimming left V 1 base short and J 3 bases short, with 7 bases between. This CDR3 spans 13 amino acids. Looked up from germline, CDR1 is MDHEN and CDR2 is SYDVKM. This CDR3 is CASSLSGFYEQYF. CDR3 coding DNA: TGTGCCAGCAGTTTATCAGGGTTCTACGAGCAGTACTTC.

The genes are TRBV10-3 and TRBJ1-1; TRBD1 might be the D (5 bases). This CDR3 has 11 residues. V lost 10 bases, J lost 3 bases, and 9 bases lay in between. CDR1 is ENHRY and CDR2 is SYGVKD in the germline V gene. The CDR3 DNA reads as TGTGCCACCGGGGGGGACACTGAAGCTTTCTTT. Translation: CATGGDTEAFF.

The chain couples TRBV28 to TRBJ1-3; 7 bases map to TRBD1. With 2 bases clipped from V and 3 bases from J, the junction kept 10 bases outside the gene matches. Germline V gene lookup returns CDR1 MDHEN and CDR2 SYDVKM. The CDR3 is made up of 17 amino acids. This chain's CDR3 is CASSLRQGLQGGNTIYF. CDR3 coding DNA: TGTGCCAGCAGTTTACGACAGGGTTTACAAGGTGGAAACACCATATATTTT. The full variable domain, completed using reference TRBV28 and TRBJ1-3, is DVKVTQSSRYLVKRTGEKVFLECVQDMDHENMFWYRQDPGLGLRLIYFSYDVKMKEKGDIPEGYSVSREKKERFSLILESASTNQTSMYLCASSLRQGLQGGNTIYFGEGSWLTVV.

V is TRBV5-1 and J is TRBJ2-3; 7 bases align to TRBD2. With V trimmed by 0 bases and J by 2 bases, 3 bases remained unmatched. Germline assignment: CDR1 SGHRS and CDR2 YFSETQ. CDR3 length equals 15 residues. The DNA of the CDR3 is TGCGCCAGCAGCTTGGACGGGAGGAACACAGATACGCAGTATTTT. Encoded protein: CASSLDGRNTDTQYF.

The V and J genes are TRBV21-1 and TRBJ2-1; whether TRBD1, the table's D call, matches the DNA was not checked. TRBV21-1 is noted as a pseudogene. This CDR3 has 15 residues. As DNA, the CDR3 is TGTGCCAGCAGCAAAACGGGACAGGTGTACAATGAGCAGTTCTTC. Translation: CASSKTGQVYNEQFF.

The chain recombines TRBV21-1 with TRBJ1-2. TRBV21-1 is designated a pseudogene. This CDR3 has 16 amino acids. CDR3 sequence (DNA): TGTGCCAGCCGCCTGAGGAGGGGGGGCGCGGTCTATGGCTACACCTTC. Protein product: CASRLRRGGAVYGYTF.

The chain has TRBV19 and TRBJ2-1; 12 bases fit TRBD2. The CDR3 is 16 residues long. The germline gives CDR1 LNHDA, CDR2 SQIVND (reference sequence). V trimming: 4 bases; J trimming: 4 bases; junction bases outside the gene matches: 5. For the CDR3, the DNA is TGTGCCAGTAGTAGAACGGGGACTAGCGGGTACAATGAGCAGTTCTTC. Translation gives CASSRTGTSGYNEQFF.

The chain is built from TRBV6-5 and TRBJ1-6, with unresolved D. This CDR3 is 16 amino acids long. Trimming removed 0 bases from V and 9 bases from J, with 15 bases in between. Looked up from germline, CDR1 is MNHEY and CDR2 is SVGAGI. CDR3 sequence: CASSYSVLGTGSPLHF. The CDR3 region has the DNA TGTGCCAGCAGTTACTCCGTTCTGGGTACGGGTTCACCCCTCCACTTT.

The chain links TRBV7-9 to TRBJ1-2, with unresolved D. The CDR3 runs to 13 residues. CDR1 is SEHNR, CDR2 FQNEAQ, per germline (reference sequence). Trimming cost V 5 bases and J 8 bases, with 15 bases left between them. Here the CDR3 reads CASSPGGVWGYTF. The DNA for the CDR3 is TGTGCCAGCAGCCCCGGCGGGGTTTGGGGCTACACCTTC.

J is TRBJ2-2 and V is TRBV9, with 9 bases matching TRBD2. The CDR3 runs to 17 residues. Germline V gene data show CDR1 as SGDLS and CDR2 as YYNGEE. V trimming: 4 bases; J trimming: 5 bases; junction bases outside the gene matches: 12. For the CDR3, the DNA is TGTGCCAGCAGCCCACATAGCGGGGGAGGCGGAACCGGGGAGCTGTTTTTT. Translating it yields CASSPHSGGGGTGELFF. The full variable domain, in which reference TRBV9 and TRBJ2-2 provide the parts outside the CDR3, is DSGVTQTPKHLITATGQRVTLRCSPRSGDLSVYWYQQSLDQGLQFLIQYYNGEERAKGNILERFSAQQFPDLHSELNLSSLELGDSALYFCASSPHSGGGGTGELFFGEGSRLTVL.

The chain carries TRBV27 and TRBJ2-2, with 8 bases fitting TRBD1. Germline trimming cut 4 bases from V and 4 bases from J; bases unmatched to any gene: 11. The germline V gene encodes CDR1 MNHEY and CDR2 SMNVEV (reference sequence). This CDR3 has 17 amino acids. CDR3: CASSYDPRGRGTGELFF. DNA for the CDR3: TGTGCCAGCAGTTACGACCCCAGGGGGCGCGGCACCGGGGAGCTGTTTTTT.